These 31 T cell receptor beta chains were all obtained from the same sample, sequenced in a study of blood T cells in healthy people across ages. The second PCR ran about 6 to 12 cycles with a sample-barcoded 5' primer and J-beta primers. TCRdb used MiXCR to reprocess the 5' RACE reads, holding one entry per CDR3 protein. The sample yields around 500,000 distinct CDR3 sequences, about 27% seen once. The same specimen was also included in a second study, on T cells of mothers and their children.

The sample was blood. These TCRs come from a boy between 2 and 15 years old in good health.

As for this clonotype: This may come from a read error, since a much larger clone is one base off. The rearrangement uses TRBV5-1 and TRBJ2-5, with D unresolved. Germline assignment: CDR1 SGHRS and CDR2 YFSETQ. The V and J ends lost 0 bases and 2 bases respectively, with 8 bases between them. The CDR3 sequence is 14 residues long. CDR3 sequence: CASSLDGQQETQYF. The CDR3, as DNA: TGCGCCAGCAGCTTGGACGGTCAACAAGAGACCCAGTACTTC.

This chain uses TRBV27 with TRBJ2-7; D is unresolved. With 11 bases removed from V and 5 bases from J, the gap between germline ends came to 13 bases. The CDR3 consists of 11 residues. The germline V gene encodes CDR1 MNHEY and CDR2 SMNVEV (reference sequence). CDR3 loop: CAVGMAHEQYF. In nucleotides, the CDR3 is TGTGCCGTTGGAATGGCCCACGAGCAGTACTTC.

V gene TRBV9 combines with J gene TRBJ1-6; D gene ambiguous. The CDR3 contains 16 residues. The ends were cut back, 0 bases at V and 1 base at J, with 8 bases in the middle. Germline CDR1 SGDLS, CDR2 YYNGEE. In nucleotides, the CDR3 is TGTGCCAGCAGCGTAGGCTCGGAATCCTATAATTCACCCCTCCACTTT. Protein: CASSVGSESYNSPLHF.

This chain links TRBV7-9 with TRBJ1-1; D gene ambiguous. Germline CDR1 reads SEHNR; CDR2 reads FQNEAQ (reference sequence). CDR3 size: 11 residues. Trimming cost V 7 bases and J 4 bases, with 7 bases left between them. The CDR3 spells CASMPGTEAFF. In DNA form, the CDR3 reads TGTGCCAGCATGCCGGGCACTGAAGCTTTCTTT. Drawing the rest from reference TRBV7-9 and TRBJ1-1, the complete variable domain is DTGVSQNPRHKITKRGQNVTFRCDPISEHNRLYWYRQTLGQGPEFLTYFQNEAQLEKSRLLSDRFSAERPKGSFSTLEIQRTEQGDSAMYLCASMPGTEAFFGQGTRLTVV.

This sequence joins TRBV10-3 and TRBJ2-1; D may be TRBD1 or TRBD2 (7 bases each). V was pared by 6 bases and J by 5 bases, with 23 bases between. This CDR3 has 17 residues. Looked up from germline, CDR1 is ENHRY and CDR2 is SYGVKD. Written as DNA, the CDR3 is TGTGCCATCAGGCCATTGACAGGGAAGGGAGGGCACAATGAGCAGTTCTTC. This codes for CAIRPLTGKGGHNEQFF.

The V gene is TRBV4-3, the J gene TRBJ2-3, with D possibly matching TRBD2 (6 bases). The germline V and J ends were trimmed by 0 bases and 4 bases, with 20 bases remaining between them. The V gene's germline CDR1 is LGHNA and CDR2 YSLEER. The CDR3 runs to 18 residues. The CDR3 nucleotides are TGCGCCAGCAGCCAAGACCTAAGCGCTAGCGCAGTGCCAGATACGCAGTATTTT. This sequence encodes CASSQDLSASAVPDTQYF.

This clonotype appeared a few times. The CDR3 sequence is CAWSVGLAGAAEQFF. The CDR3 DNA follows: TGTGCCTGGAGTGTCGGATTAGCGGGAGCAGCTGAGCAGTTCTTC. The chain carries TRBV30 and TRBJ2-1; 9 positions agree with TRBD2. Germline lookup yields CDR1 GTSNPN and CDR2 SVGIG (reference sequence). The CDR3 is 15 amino acids. The V and J ends lost 0 bases and 9 bases, in that order; junction bases with no gene match: 9.

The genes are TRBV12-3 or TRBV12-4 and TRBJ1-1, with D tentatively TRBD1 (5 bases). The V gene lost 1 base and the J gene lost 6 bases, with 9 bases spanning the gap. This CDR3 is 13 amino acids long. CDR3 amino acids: CASSLVRGSEAFF. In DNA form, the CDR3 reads TGTGCCAGCAGTTTAGTTAGGGGTTCTGAAGCTTTCTTT.

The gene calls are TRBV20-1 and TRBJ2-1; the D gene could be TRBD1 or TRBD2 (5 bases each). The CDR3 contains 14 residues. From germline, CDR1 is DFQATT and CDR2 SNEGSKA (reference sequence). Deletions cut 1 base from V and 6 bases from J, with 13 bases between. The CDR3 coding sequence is TGCAGTGCTAGAGGGGGCGGAAGCGGCAATGAGCAGTTCTTC. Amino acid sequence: CSARGGGSGNEQFF.

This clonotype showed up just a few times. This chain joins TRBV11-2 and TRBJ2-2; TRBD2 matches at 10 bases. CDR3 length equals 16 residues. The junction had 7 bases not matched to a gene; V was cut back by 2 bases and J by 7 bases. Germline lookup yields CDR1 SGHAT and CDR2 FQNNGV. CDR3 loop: CASSLTAGGGIGELFF. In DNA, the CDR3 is TGTGCCAGCAGCTTAACAGCGGGAGGGGGGATCGGGGAGCTGTTTTTT. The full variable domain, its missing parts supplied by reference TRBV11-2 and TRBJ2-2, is EAGVAQSPRYKIIEKRQSVAFWCNPISGHATLYWYQQILGQGPKLLIQFQNNGVVDDSQLPKDRFSAERLKGVDSTLKIQPAKLEDSAVYLCASSLTAGGGIGELFFGEGSRLTVL.

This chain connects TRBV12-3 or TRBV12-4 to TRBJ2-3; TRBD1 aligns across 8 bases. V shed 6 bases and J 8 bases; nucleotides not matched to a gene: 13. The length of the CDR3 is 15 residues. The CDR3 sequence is CASSPSGGISGTQYF. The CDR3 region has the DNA TGTGCCAGCAGCCCCTCAGGGGGCATCTCAGGTACGCAGTATTTT.

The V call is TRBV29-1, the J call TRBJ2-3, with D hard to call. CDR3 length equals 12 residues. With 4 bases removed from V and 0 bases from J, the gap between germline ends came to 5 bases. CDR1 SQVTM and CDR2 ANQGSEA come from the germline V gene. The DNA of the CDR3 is TGCAGCGTTGCGGTTAGCACAGATACGCAGTATTTT. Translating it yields CSVAVSTDTQYF.

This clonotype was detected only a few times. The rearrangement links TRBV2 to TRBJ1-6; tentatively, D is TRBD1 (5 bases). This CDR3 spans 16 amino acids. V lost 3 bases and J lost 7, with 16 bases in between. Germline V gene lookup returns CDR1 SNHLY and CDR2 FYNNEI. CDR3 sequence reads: CASSDPAWGNNSPLHF. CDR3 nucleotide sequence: TGTGCCAGCAGTGACCCAGCCTGGGGGAACAATTCACCCCTCCACTTT. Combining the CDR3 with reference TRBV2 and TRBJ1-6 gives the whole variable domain EPEVTQTPSHQVTQMGQEVILRCVPISNHLYFYWYRQILGQKVEFLVSFYNNEISEKSEIFDDQFSVERPDGSNFTLKIRSTKLEDSAMYFCASSDPAWGNNSPLHFGNGTRLTVT.

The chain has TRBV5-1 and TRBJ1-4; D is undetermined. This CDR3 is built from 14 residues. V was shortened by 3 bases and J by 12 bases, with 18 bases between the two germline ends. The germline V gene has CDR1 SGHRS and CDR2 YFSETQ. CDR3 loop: CASSSFAPKLELFF. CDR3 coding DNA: TGCGCCAGCAGCTCCTTCGCGCCTAAATTGGAACTGTTTTTT.

This CDR3 is CASSTPGPGATQYF. CDR3 bases: TGTGCCAGCAGTACCCCGGGACCGGGGGCGACCCAGTACTTC. The V and J genes are TRBV27 and TRBJ2-5, with D perhaps matching TRBD1 or TRBD2 (6 bases each). Trimming removed 5 bases at V and 7 bases at J, with 17 bases between. The CDR3 loop spans 14 amino acids. Germline CDR1 is MNHEY and CDR2 is SMNVEV (reference sequence).

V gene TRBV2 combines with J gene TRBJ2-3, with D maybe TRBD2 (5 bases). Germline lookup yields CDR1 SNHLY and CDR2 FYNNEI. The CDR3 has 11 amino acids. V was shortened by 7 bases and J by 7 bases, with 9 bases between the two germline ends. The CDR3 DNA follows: TGTGCCAGCAAGGAGGAAAATACGCAGTATTTT. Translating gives CASKEENTQYF.

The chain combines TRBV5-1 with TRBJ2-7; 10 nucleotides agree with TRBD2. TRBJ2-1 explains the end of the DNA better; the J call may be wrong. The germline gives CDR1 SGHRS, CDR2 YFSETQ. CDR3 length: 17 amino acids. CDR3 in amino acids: CASSLASGGPGYNEQFF. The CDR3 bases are TGCGCCAGCAGCTTGGCTAGCGGGGGCCCCGGATACAATGAGCAGTTCTTC.

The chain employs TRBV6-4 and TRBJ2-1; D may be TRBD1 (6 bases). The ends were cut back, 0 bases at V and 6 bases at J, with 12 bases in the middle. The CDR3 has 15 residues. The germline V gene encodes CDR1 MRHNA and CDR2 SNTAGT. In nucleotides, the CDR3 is TGTGCCAGCAGTGACTCCACAGGGAACAGCAATGAGCAGTTCTTC. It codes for CASSDSTGNSNEQFF.

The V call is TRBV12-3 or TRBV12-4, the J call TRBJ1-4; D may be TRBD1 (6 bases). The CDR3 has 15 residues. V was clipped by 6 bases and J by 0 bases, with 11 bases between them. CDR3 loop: CASRKSGATNEKLFF. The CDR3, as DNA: TGTGCCAGCAGGAAATCAGGGGCAACTAATGAAAAACTGTTTTTT.

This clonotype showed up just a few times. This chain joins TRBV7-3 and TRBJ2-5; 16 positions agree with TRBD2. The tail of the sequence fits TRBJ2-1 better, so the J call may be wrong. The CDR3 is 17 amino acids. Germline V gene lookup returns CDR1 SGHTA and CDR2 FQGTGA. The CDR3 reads CASSLMGTSGGAYEQFF. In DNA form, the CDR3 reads TGTGCCAGCAGCTTAATGGGGACTAGCGGGGGGGCATATGAGCAGTTCTTC.

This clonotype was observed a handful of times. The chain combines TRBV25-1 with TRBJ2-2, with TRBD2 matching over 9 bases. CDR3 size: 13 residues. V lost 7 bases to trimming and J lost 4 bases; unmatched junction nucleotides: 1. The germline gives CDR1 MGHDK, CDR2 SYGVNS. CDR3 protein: CASIAGATGELFF. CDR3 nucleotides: TGTGCCAGCATAGCGGGAGCCACCGGGGAGCTGTTTTTT. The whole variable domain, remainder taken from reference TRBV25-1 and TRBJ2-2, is EADIYQTPRYLVIGTGKKITLECSQTMGHDKMYWYQQDPGMELHLIHYSYGVNSTEKGDLSSESTVSRIRTEHFPLTLESARPSHTSQYLCASIAGATGELFFGEGSRLTVL.

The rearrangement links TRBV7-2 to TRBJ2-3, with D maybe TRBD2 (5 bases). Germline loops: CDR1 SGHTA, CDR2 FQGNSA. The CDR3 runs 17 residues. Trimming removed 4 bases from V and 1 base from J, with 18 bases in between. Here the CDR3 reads CASSYIWGVRGTDTQYF. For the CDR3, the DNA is TGTGCCAGCAGCTATATCTGGGGAGTAAGGGGCACAGATACGCAGTATTTT.

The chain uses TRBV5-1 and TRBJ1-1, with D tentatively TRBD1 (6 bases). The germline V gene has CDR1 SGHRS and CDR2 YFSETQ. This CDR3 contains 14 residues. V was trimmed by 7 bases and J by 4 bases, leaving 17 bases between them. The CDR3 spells CASRPGGPGTEAFF. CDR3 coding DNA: TGCGCCAGCCGCCCGGGGGGGCCGGGCACTGAAGCTTTCTTT.

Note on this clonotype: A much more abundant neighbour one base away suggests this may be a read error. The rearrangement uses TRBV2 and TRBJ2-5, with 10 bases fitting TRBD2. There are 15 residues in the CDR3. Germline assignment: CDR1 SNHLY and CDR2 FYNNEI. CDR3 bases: TGTGCCAGCAGTTTAGCGGGAGGAACCCAGCAGACCCAGCACTTC. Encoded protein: CASSLAGGTQQTQHF.

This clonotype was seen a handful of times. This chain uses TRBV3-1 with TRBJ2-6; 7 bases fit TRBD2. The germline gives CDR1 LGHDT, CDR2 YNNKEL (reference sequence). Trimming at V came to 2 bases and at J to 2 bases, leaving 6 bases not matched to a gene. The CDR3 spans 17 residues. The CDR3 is CASSQTPGGAGANVLTF. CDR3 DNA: TGTGCCAGCAGCCAAACCCCTGGGGGGGCTGGGGCCAACGTCCTGACTTTC.

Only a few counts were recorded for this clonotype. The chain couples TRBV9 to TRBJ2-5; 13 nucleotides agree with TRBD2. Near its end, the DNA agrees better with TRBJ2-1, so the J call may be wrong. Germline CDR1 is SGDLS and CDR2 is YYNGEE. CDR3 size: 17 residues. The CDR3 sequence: CASSPKRRGLAGEQQFF. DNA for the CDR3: TGTGCCAGCAGCCCGAAACGGCGCGGACTAGCGGGAGAACAGCAGTTCTTC.

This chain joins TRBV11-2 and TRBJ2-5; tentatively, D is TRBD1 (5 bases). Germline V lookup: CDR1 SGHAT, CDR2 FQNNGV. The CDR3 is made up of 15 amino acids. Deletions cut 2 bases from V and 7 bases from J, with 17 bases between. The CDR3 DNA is TGTGCCAGCAGCTTACAAGGGGATCTCAGAGGGACCCAGTACTTC. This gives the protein CASSLQGDLRGTQYF.

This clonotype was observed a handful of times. CDR3 sequence reads: CASRPGEDTQYF. Here the CDR3 DNA reads TGCGCCAGCAGGCCAGGGGAAGATACGCAGTATTTT. The chain has TRBV5-1 and TRBJ2-3; D is possibly TRBD1 (6 bases). With 5 bases removed from V and 5 bases from J, the gap between germline ends came to 9 bases. The germline V gene has CDR1 SGHRS and CDR2 YFSETQ. The CDR3 runs 12 residues. Using reference TRBV5-1 and TRBJ2-3 for the parts outside the CDR3, the full variable domain is KAGVTQTPRYLIKTRGQQVTLSCSPISGHRSVSWYQQTPGQGLQFLFEYFSETQRNKGNFPGRFSGRQFSNSRSEMNVSTLELGDSALYLCASRPGEDTQYFGPGTRLTVL.

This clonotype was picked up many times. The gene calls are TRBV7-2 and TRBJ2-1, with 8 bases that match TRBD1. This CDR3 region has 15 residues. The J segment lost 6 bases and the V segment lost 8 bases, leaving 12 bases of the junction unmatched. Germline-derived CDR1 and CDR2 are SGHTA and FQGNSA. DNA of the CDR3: TGTGCCAGCGGACGGAGGACAGGGATGGCCAATGAGCAGTTCTTC. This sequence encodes CASGRRTGMANEQFF.

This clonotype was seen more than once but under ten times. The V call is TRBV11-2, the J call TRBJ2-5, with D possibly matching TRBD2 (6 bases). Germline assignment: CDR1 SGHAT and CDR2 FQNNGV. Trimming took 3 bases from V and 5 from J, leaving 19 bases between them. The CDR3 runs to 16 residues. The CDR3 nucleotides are TGTGCCAGCAGCTTGGGGTCGGGGACTCAAGGGGAGACCCAGTACTTC. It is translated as CASSLGSGTQGETQYF.

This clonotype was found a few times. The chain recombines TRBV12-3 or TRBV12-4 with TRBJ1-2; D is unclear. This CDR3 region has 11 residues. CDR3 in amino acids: CLRLPNYGYTF. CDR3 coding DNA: TGTCTTCGGCTCCCTAACTATGGCTACACCTTC.